This entry concerns a single T cell receptor beta chain. The germline CDR1 and CDR2 sequences are SEHNR and FQNEAQ (reference sequence). The ends lost 5 bases at V and 0 bases at J; junction bases unmatched: 6. The CDR3 has 18 amino acids. The sample originates from a study of blood T cell repertoires in COVID-19. Some clones are missing from TCRdb's copy, which holds only in-frame ones; the method was immunoSEQ multiplex PCR. Among 200,000 to 250,000 clones listed, about 90% were seen once. The genes are TRBV7-9 and TRBJ2-2; 13 nucleotides line up with TRBD2. This receptor was taken from a young man who had recovered from COVID-19. The sample consisted of PBMCs or T cells enriched from blood (not recorded which). The CDR3 region has the DNA TGTGCCAGCAGCGCGGGACTAGCGGGGAGACCGAACACCGGGGAGCTGTTTTTT. Translating gives CASSAGLAGRPNTGELFF.